Listed here are 31 T cell receptor beta chains from one sample, sequenced in a study of blood T cells in healthy people across ages. With a J-beta primer mix and a sample-barcoded 5' primer, a second PCR ran 7 to 11 cycles. TCRdb itself ran the 5' RACE reads through MiXCR, one entry per CDR3 protein. This repertoire shows about 1 million distinct CDR3 sequences, 20% to 25% found once; its top ten account for 0.75%. These sequences were also reported in another study, on T cells of mothers and their children.

Sequenced input: blood. The receptors here all came from a girl aged 2 to 10 in good health.

The chain is built from TRBV9 and TRBJ2-5; no reliable D call. Trimming removed 4 bases from V and 4 bases from J, with 14 bases in between. The CDR3 is 14 amino acids. Germline assignment: CDR1 SGDLS and CDR2 YYNGEE. DNA of the CDR3: TGTGCCAGCAGCTCCAACAACCCCCCAGAGACCCAGTACTTC. It is translated as CASSSNNPPETQYF.

The chain has TRBV6-5 and TRBJ1-1, with TRBD1 matching 10 bases. J lost 10 bases, V lost 2 bases, and 16 bases had no gene match. The CDR3 loop spans 17 amino acids. The V gene's germline CDR1 is MNHEY and CDR2 SVGAGI. CDR3 coding DNA: TGTGCCAGCAGTTACGCTCAGATTTCCGGGACAGGGGCTGCAGCTTTCTTT. Translated: CASSYAQISGTGAAAFF.

The rearrangement links TRBV29-1 to TRBJ2-1, with 7 bases matching TRBD1. This CDR3 has 11 amino acids. J was trimmed by 11 bases and V by 5 bases; bases with no gene match: 6. The V gene's germline CDR1 is SQVTM and CDR2 ANQGSEA. This chain's CDR3 is CSVWDSSKQFF. The CDR3 DNA sequence: TGCAGCGTTTGGGACAGTAGTAAGCAGTTCTTC.

This clonotype was seen a handful of times. V gene TRBV20-1 combines with J gene TRBJ2-1, with a possible D match to TRBD1 (5 bases). This CDR3 has 11 amino acids. The germline V gene encodes CDR1 DFQATT and CDR2 SNEGSKA (reference sequence). V shed 6 bases and J shed 8 bases, with 11 bases lying between them. The DNA of the CDR3 is TGCAGTGCCAGAAGGGGTTATGAGCAGTTCTTC. This sequence encodes CSARRGYEQFF.

V and J are TRBV28 and TRBJ2-1, with 10 bases fitting TRBD2. Germline V lookup: CDR1 MDHEN, CDR2 SYDVKM. The V gene end was trimmed by 2 bases and the J gene end by 3 bases; junction bases not matched to a gene: 4. The CDR3 runs to 16 residues. CDR3 protein: CASSLRLAGVYNEQFF. In nucleotides, the CDR3 is TGTGCCAGCAGTTTACGGCTAGCGGGAGTCTACAATGAGCAGTTCTTC.

This chain uses TRBV12-3 or TRBV12-4 with TRBJ2-3, with TRBD2 matching 8 bases. The CDR3 loop spans 15 amino acids. V lost 4 bases and J lost 2; bases outside the gene matches: 5. CDR3 loop: CASSSGGGTTDTQYF. The CDR3 DNA reads TGTGCCAGCAGTTCAGGCGGGGGGACCACAGATACGCAGTATTTT.

The chain couples TRBV5-1 to TRBJ2-4; tentatively, D is TRBD2 (6 bases). This CDR3 has 14 residues. Germline-derived CDR1 and CDR2 are SGHRS and YFSETQ. The V gene lost 4 bases and the J gene lost 7 bases, with 15 bases spanning the gap. This chain's CDR3 is CASSPYGGHNIQYF. The CDR3 DNA reads as TGCGCCAGCAGCCCGTACGGGGGTCACAACATTCAGTACTTC.

This clonotype was seen a handful of times. The junction differs from germline at one of its ends, possibly a read error. This chain connects TRBV7-7 to TRBJ1-1; D gene ambiguous. This CDR3 region has 13 residues. CDR1 SSHAT and CDR2 FNYEAQ come from the germline V gene (reference sequence). The CDR3 reads CASSFNALSVAFF. CDR3 sequence (DNA): TGTGCTAGCAGCTTTAACGCCCTTTCGGTGGCTTTCTTT.

This clonotype appeared a few times. The genes are TRBV28 and TRBJ2-1, with a weak D call TRBD2 (6 bases). V lost 7 bases and J lost 6, with 19 bases in between. This CDR3 region has 15 residues. Germline CDR1 and CDR2: MDHEN and SYDVKM. CDR3 amino acids: CASTISQLAGNEQFF. CDR3 bases: TGTGCCAGCACCATATCCCAACTAGCCGGCAATGAGCAGTTCTTC.

This clonotype was found many times. This chain joins TRBV27 and TRBJ2-7; D gene uncertain. In germline, CDR1 is MNHEY, CDR2 SMNVEV (reference sequence). The ends were cut back, 2 bases at V and 3 bases at J, with 8 bases in the middle. The CDR3 spans 13 residues. CDR3 bases: TGTGCCAGCAGTTTAGGTCGATACTACGAGCAGTACTTC. It codes for CASSLGRYYEQYF.

CDR3 DNA sequence: TGTGCCAGCAGTTTTGGGGCCAACTACAATGAGCAGTTCTTC. Translating it yields CASSFGANYNEQFF. This sequence joins TRBV12-3 or TRBV12-4 and TRBJ2-1, with D maybe TRBD1 (5 bases). There are 14 residues in the CDR3. Trimming cost V 3 bases and J 3 bases, with 9 bases left between them.

This sequence joins TRBV12-3 or TRBV12-4 and TRBJ1-2, with D perhaps TRBD1 (6 bases). V was trimmed by 5 bases and J by 7 bases, leaving 17 bases between them. The CDR3 is 14 amino acids. The CDR3 spells CASSPDSSYGGYTF. The CDR3 DNA reads TGTGCCAGCAGTCCGGACAGTTCCTATGGTGGCTACACCTTC.

This clonotype showed up just a few times. This chain connects TRBV12-3 or TRBV12-4 to TRBJ1-1; D is perhaps TRBD1 (5 bases). V lost 7 bases and J 6 bases, leaving 9 bases between the germline ends. There are 11 residues in the CDR3. This CDR3 reads CASTLGAEAFF. CDR3 sequence (DNA): TGTGCCAGCACCCTGGGGGCTGAAGCTTTCTTT.

V and J are TRBV16 and TRBJ2-7; D remains ambiguous. Trimming removed 0 bases from V and 2 bases from J, with 11 bases in between. Germline lookup yields CDR1 KGHSY and CDR2 FQNENV. The CDR3 has 15 residues. The CDR3 region is CASSQSIHLPYEQYF. The CDR3, as DNA: TGTGCCAGCAGCCAATCGATACATCTACCCTACGAGCAGTACTTC.

The chain joins TRBV6-1 to TRBJ1-2; D uncertain. Germline V gene lookup returns CDR1 MNHNS and CDR2 SASEGT. The CDR3 runs to 13 residues. Trimming took off 2 bases at V and 12 bases at J, with 16 bases between the two ends. In DNA form, the CDR3 reads TGTGCCAGCAGTGAAAGTGGACTGGGCCGGAACACCTTC. Translated, it gives CASSESGLGRNTF.

The chain couples TRBV20-1 to TRBJ2-7, with unresolved D. Germline values: CDR1 DFQATT, CDR2 SNEGSKA (reference sequence). The CDR3 sequence is 13 residues long. V was clipped by 7 bases and J by 0 bases, with 13 bases between them. The DNA of the CDR3 is TGCAGTGTCAGACGGACGAGCTCCTACGAGCAGTACTTC. It is translated as CSVRRTSSYEQYF.

This clonotype was seen a handful of times. This chain links TRBV29-1 with TRBJ2-3; D is perhaps TRBD1 (6 bases). CDR1 and CDR2 (germline): SQVTM, ANQGSEA. The CDR3 extends over 15 amino acids. With 4 bases removed from V and 6 bases from J, the gap between germline ends came to 20 bases. CDR3 amino acids: CSVVFFGDTADTQYF. DNA for the CDR3: TGCAGCGTTGTCTTTTTTGGGGACACCGCGGATACGCAGTATTTT.

A remark on this clonotype: This may stem from a read error, because a much larger clone lies one nucleotide away. CDR3 in DNA: TGCGCCAGCAGCCCCACCACTAGCACAGATGCGCAGTATTTT. It is translated as CASSPTTSTDAQYF. V usage is TRBV5-1 and J usage is TRBJ2-3; the D gene is possibly TRBD2 (6 bases). The CDR3 is made up of 14 amino acids. Germline-derived CDR1 and CDR2 are SGHRS and YFSETQ.

The chain links TRBV6-2 or TRBV6-3 to TRBJ2-7; perhaps TRBD2 as D (7 bases). The CDR3 runs to 16 residues. Looked up from germline, CDR1 is MNHEY and CDR2 is SVGEGT. V was cut by 2 bases and J by 3 bases, with 17 bases left in between. The CDR3 protein is CASSYPRVGGHYEQYF. The CDR3 nucleotides read TGTGCCAGCAGTTACCCCAGGGTCGGGGGGCACTACGAGCAGTACTTC.

The chain joins TRBV5-1 to TRBJ2-4; 8 positions match TRBD1. Germline CDR1 reads SGHRS; CDR2 reads YFSETQ. Trimming at V came to 0 bases and at J to 7 bases, leaving 12 bases not matched to a gene. The CDR3 loop spans 17 amino acids. CDR3 residues: CASSLAGGLPGSNIQYF. DNA for the CDR3: TGCGCCAGCAGCTTGGCAGGGGGCCTTCCCGGATCGAACATTCAGTACTTC.

The sample holds a few counts of this clonotype. This chain connects TRBV28 to TRBJ2-4; D may match TRBD1 or TRBD2 (5 bases each). The V end lost 6 bases, the J end lost 5 bases, and 11 bases lay between the germline ends. Germline V CDR1 and CDR2: MDHEN, SYDVKM. This CDR3 spans 13 amino acids. CDR3 sequence reads: CASRGTVQNIQYF. The CDR3 DNA is TGTGCCAGCAGGGGGACGGTCCAAAACATTCAGTACTTC.

This chain uses TRBV20-1 with TRBJ2-7; D is undetermined. The V end lost 2 bases, the J end lost 5 bases, and 19 bases lay between the germline ends. CDR3 length equals 15 residues. Per germline, CDR1 DFQATT and CDR2 SNEGSKA (reference sequence). The DNA for the CDR3 is TGCAGTGCTAGAAGCTCGGACGGATTATTCCACGAGCAGTACTTC. It encodes CSARSSDGLFHEQYF.

This clonotype was seen a few times. This CDR3 is missing its conserved last phenylalanine or tryptophan, likely due to a read error. CDR3 DNA sequence: TGCAGCATAAGGTGGCAGCCCCAGCATTCT. Translating it yields CSIRWQPQHS. V is TRBV29-1 and J is TRBJ1-5; no clear D gene. With 8 bases removed from V and 7 bases from J, the gap between germline ends came to 9 bases. Per the germline V gene, CDR1 is SQVTM and CDR2 is ANQGSEA. The CDR3 length is 10 residues.

There are a few counts of this clonotype. The genes are TRBV20-1 and TRBJ2-1, with TRBD2 matching 8 bases. The CDR3 loop spans 12 amino acids. Germline V CDR1 and CDR2: DFQATT, SNEGSKA (reference sequence). The V and J ends lost 6 bases and 7 bases, in that order; junction bases with no gene match: 5. CDR3 residues: CSATGGGNEQFF. The CDR3 region has the DNA TGCAGTGCGACGGGAGGGGGGAATGAGCAGTTCTTC.

This clonotype appeared a few times. This chain links TRBV20-1 with TRBJ2-5; possibly TRBD2 for D (6 bases). The J call may be mistaken, given a closer DNA end match to TRBJ2-7. The V gene's germline CDR1 is DFQATT and CDR2 SNEGSKA (reference sequence). The CDR3 runs to 15 residues. CDR3 in amino acids: CSARDLRLGGYEQYF. The CDR3 region has the DNA TGCAGTGCTAGGGATCTCCGACTAGGAGGCTACGAGCAGTACTTC.

This clonotype was seen ten or more times. This sequence joins TRBV7-6 and TRBJ2-6; 8 nucleotides agree with TRBD1. V was clipped by 0 bases and J by 0 bases; unmatched bases: 7. Germline CDR1 SGHVS, CDR2 FNYEAQ. The CDR3 loop spans 19 amino acids. The CDR3 DNA is TGTGCCAGCAGCTTAGCGGTCGGACAGGGAGACTCTGGGGCCAACGTCCTGACTTTC. It yields the protein CASSLAVGQGDSGANVLTF.

V and J are TRBV20-1 and TRBJ2-5; D is ambiguous. This CDR3 region has 11 residues. The V gene lost 3 bases and the J gene lost 6 bases, with 8 bases spanning the gap. Germline CDR1 DFQATT, CDR2 SNEGSKA (reference sequence). This CDR3 reads CSASSEKTQYF. The CDR3 DNA sequence: TGCAGTGCTAGCTCCGAGAAGACCCAGTACTTC.

The chain uses TRBV29-1 and TRBJ2-1; 12 positions agree with TRBD2. The CDR3 contains 15 residues. Germline loops: CDR1 SQVTM, CDR2 ANQGSEA. The ends lost 6 bases at V and 3 bases at J; junction bases unmatched: 6. CDR3 loop: CSVRLAGENYNEQFF. The DNA of the CDR3 is TGCAGCGTCCGACTAGCGGGAGAAAACTACAATGAGCAGTTCTTC.

This clonotype has just a few counts. CDR3 coding DNA: TGTGCCAGCAGCTGGCTAGCGGGAGGTACGGGCGAGCAGTACTTC. It yields the protein CASSWLAGGTGEQYF. V gene TRBV7-2 combines with J gene TRBJ2-7; 11 nucleotides line up with TRBD2. CDR3 length: 15 amino acids. Looked up from germline, CDR1 is SGHTA and CDR2 is FQGNSA. V trimming: 4 bases; J trimming: 6 bases; junction bases outside the gene matches: 8.

This rearrangement joins TRBV6-2 or TRBV6-3 to TRBJ2-5; TRBD2 agrees at 12 bases. The better agreement between TRBJ2-1 and the DNA end casts doubt on the J call. Germline V gene sequence: CDR1 MNHEY, CDR2 SVGEGT. The CDR3 runs 15 residues. Here the CDR3 DNA reads TGTGCCAGCAGTTTTGCACTAGCGGGGGGCAATGAGCAGTTCTTC. Translation gives CASSFALAGGNEQFF.

In its sample, this clonotype was seen a few times. This sequence joins TRBV7-2 and TRBJ2-7, with no clear D. Germline lookup yields CDR1 SGHTA and CDR2 FQGNSA. Trimming took 1 base from V and 0 from J, leaving 7 bases between them. CDR3 size: 14 residues. CDR3 loop: CASSLEVSSYEQYF. DNA for the CDR3: TGTGCCAGCAGCTTAGAGGTGTCCTCCTACGAGCAGTACTTC. The whole variable domain, filled in from reference TRBV7-2 and TRBJ2-7, reads GAGVSQSPSNKVTEKGKDVELRCDPISGHTALYWYRQSLGQGLEFLIYFQGNSAPDKSGLPSDRFSAERTGGSVSTLTIQRTQQEDSAVYLCASSLEVSSYEQYFGPGTRLTVT.